This T cell receptor (beta chain) was found in a study of blood T cell repertoires in COVID-19. The wider study: T cells, B-cell-depleted T cells, or PBMCs provided the cDNA or gDNA that served as material.

Trimming took 4 bases from V and 7 from J; bases not matched to a gene: 3. Germline CDR1 reads SGHNT; CDR2 reads YENEEA. CDR3 length equals 13 residues. In the study's own analysis: Reference gene primer amplification gave nucleated cell count estimates. Sequencing used immunoSEQ multiplex PCR; TCRdb keeps in-frame clones, though not all of them. V and J calls and clone size are given by that table; D and trimming were obtained from the DNA. This sample has fewer than 250,000 clones, with about 85% found just once. The J gene is TRBJ2-1, the V gene TRBV11-3, with TRBD1 identical over 8 bases. The sequence was collected from a man in his forties or fifties with acute or convalescent COVID-19. The sample was peripheral blood. CDR3 bases: TGTGCCAGCAGCTCTGGACAGGGAAATGAGCAGTTCTTC. Translating it yields CASSSGQGNEQFF.